The 27 T cell receptor beta chains given below trace back to one sample, sequenced in a study of cytomegalovirus exposure and HLA in healthy donors. PCR was performed using 60 Vbeta and 13 Jbeta primers. Sequencing used immunoSEQ multiplex PCR; TCRdb keeps in-frame clones, though not all of them. The table shows under 150,000 clones, with around 71% occurring only once. The sample comprised PBMCs. These receptors came from a woman between 55 and 75 years old in good health and CMV-seropositive.

V usage is TRBV5-1 and J usage is TRBJ1-2; no definite D call. This CDR3 region has 14 residues. CDR1 and CDR2 (germline): SGHRS, YFSETQ. V lost 0 bases and J lost 6, with 12 bases in between. The CDR3 reads CASSLGANSNGYTF. DNA of the CDR3: TGCGCCAGCAGCTTGGGGGCCAACTCGAATGGCTACACCTTC. The full variable domain, its missing parts supplied by reference TRBV5-1 and TRBJ1-2, is KAGVTQTPRYLIKTRGQQVTLSCSPISGHRSVSWYQQTPGQGLQFLFEYFSETQRNKGNFPGRFSGRQFSNSRSEMNVSTLELGDSALYLCASSLGANSNGYTFGSGTRLTVV.

The chain links TRBV10-3 to TRBJ2-7; weak D call: TRBD1 (6 bases). V lost 2 bases, J lost 3 bases, and 11 bases lay in between. This CDR3 spans 14 amino acids. Germline assignment: CDR1 ENHRY and CDR2 SYGVKD. The CDR3 DNA reads as TGTGCCATCAGTGAGGGAGGACAGTTCTACGAGCAGTACTTC. Protein: CAISEGGQFYEQYF.

The chain has TRBV5-1 and TRBJ2-1; D gene unclear. The V gene lost 0 bases and the J gene lost 0 bases, with 7 bases spanning the gap. The CDR3 spans 15 residues. Germline values: CDR1 SGHRS, CDR2 YFSETQ. This chain's CDR3 is CASSLGGLSYNEQFF. CDR3 nucleotide sequence: TGCGCCAGCAGCTTGGGTGGGCTCTCCTACAATGAGCAGTTCTTC. The variable domain in full, completed from reference TRBV5-1 and TRBJ2-1, reads KAGVTQTPRYLIKTRGQQVTLSCSPISGHRSVSWYQQTPGQGLQFLFEYFSETQRNKGNFPGRFSGRQFSNSRSEMNVSTLELGDSALYLCASSLGGLSYNEQFFGPGTRLTVL.

Note on this clone: The sample holds other DNA sequences that translate to the same CDR3. The chain recombines TRBV19 with TRBJ1-3; D is unclear. The V end was cut by 3 bases, the J end by 3 bases, with 9 bases between. The germline V gene encodes CDR1 LNHDA and CDR2 SQIVND (reference sequence). The CDR3 is 14 amino acids. The CDR3 loop is CASSIGGSGNTIYF. Here the CDR3 DNA reads TGTGCCAGTAGTATCGGTGGTAGTGGAAACACCATATATTTT. The full variable domain, in which reference TRBV19 and TRBJ1-3 provide the parts outside the CDR3, is DGGITQSPKYLFRKEGQNVTLSCEQNLNHDAMYWYRQDPGQGLRLIYYSQIVNDFQKGDIAEGYSVSREKKESFPLTVTSAQKNPTAFYLCASSIGGSGNTIYFGEGSWLTVV.

V gene TRBV7-3 combines with J gene TRBJ2-3, with D perhaps TRBD2 (6 bases). Germline V gene data show CDR1 as SGHTA and CDR2 as FQGTGA. This CDR3 contains 14 residues. V was shortened by 0 bases and J by 3 bases, with 7 bases between the two germline ends. CDR3 sequence: CASSLTGGTDTQYF. The CDR3 DNA reads TGTGCCAGCAGCTTAACGGGAGGAACAGATACGCAGTATTTT.

The J gene is TRBJ2-7, the V gene TRBV5-1; D is unresolved. Trimming stripped 4 bases from V and 5 bases from J, with 10 bases between. The germline gives CDR1 SGHRS, CDR2 YFSETQ. This CDR3 has 12 residues. The CDR3 region has the DNA TGCGCCAGCAGCCCCGGTGATGACGAGCAGTACTTC. It specifies CASSPGDDEQYF.

In nucleotides, the CDR3 is TGTGCCAGCAGTTACTCGAATGCGGGCAGCACTGAAGCTTTCTTT. Translation gives CASSYSNAGSTEAFF. The rearrangement links TRBV6-5 to TRBJ1-1; D ambiguous. The germline CDR1 and CDR2 sequences are MNHEY and SVGAGI. V was shortened by 0 bases and J by 4 bases, with 12 bases between the two germline ends. This CDR3 has 15 amino acids.

The chain links TRBV29-1 to TRBJ2-3, with a weak D call TRBD2 (6 bases). The germline CDR1 and CDR2 sequences are SQVTM and ANQGSEA. V was cut by 0 bases and J by 3 bases, with 22 bases left in between. The CDR3 is 18 residues long. In DNA form, the CDR3 reads TGCAGCGTTGAAGATCGAGGTTCGGAGGGTAAAGGGACAGATACGCAGTATTTT. Translating gives CSVEDRGSEGKGTDTQYF.

The rearrangement links TRBV7-3 to TRBJ2-3; 11 nucleotides align to TRBD2. The CDR3 contains 16 residues. In germline, CDR1 is SGHTA, CDR2 FQGTGA. V shed 5 bases and J 0 bases; nucleotides not matched to a gene: 4. The CDR3 is CASSPGTSGSTDTQYF. The CDR3, as DNA: TGTGCCAGCAGCCCAGGGACTAGCGGTAGCACAGATACGCAGTATTTT.

The rearrangement uses TRBV5-6 and TRBJ2-3; TRBD2 aligns across 7 bases. J was trimmed by 3 bases and V by 1 base; bases with no gene match: 5. The CDR3 is 15 amino acids. The germline CDR1 and CDR2 sequences are SGHDT and YYEEEE. The DNA of the CDR3 is TGTGCCAGCAGCTTGAGACTAGCAGAGACAGATACGCAGTATTTT. Amino acids: CASSLRLAETDTQYF.

This clone was recorded a few times. The chain is built from TRBV7-8 and TRBJ2-6, with D perhaps matching TRBD2 (5 bases). CDR3 length: 17 residues. Germline V CDR1 and CDR2: SGHVS, FQNEAQ. With 4 bases removed from V and 0 bases from J, the gap between germline ends came to 13 bases. The DNA for the CDR3 is TGTGCCAGCAGCTCCTCCGGACTGAACTCTGGGGCCAACGTCCTGACTTTC. It specifies CASSSSGLNSGANVLTF.

The chain recombines TRBV19 with TRBJ1-5, with D perhaps matching TRBD1 (5 bases). This CDR3 comprises 13 residues. The germline V gene has CDR1 LNHDA and CDR2 SQIVND (reference sequence). The germline V and J ends were trimmed by 3 bases and 7 bases, with 10 bases remaining between them. Here the CDR3 DNA reads TGTGCCAGTAGTATCTCAGGGATCCAGCCCCAGCATTTT. Its protein product is CASSISGIQPQHF.

The V and J genes are TRBV9 and TRBJ2-1; 10 nucleotides agree with TRBD2. V was pared by 4 bases and J by 6 bases, with 7 bases of the junction left unmatched. This CDR3 has 15 amino acids. Germline lookup yields CDR1 SGDLS and CDR2 YYNGEE. CDR3 region: CASSNKRGGFNEQFF. The CDR3 nucleotides are TGTGCCAGCAGCAATAAGCGGGGGGGATTCAATGAGCAGTTCTTC. Looking up the rest from reference TRBV9 and TRBJ2-1 gives the full variable domain: DSGVTQTPKHLITATGQRVTLRCSPRSGDLSVYWYQQSLDQGLQFLIQYYNGEERAKGNILERFSAQQFPDLHSELNLSSLELGDSALYFCASSNKRGGFNEQFFGPGTRLTVL.

This chain connects TRBV2 to TRBJ2-7; 7 nucleotides line up with TRBD1. Germline V gives CDR1 SNHLY, CDR2 FYNNEI. This CDR3 is 15 amino acids long. After removal of 3 bases from V and 7 bases from J, the junction contained 12 bases not matched to a gene. The CDR3 reads CASSEGVTGADEQYF. CDR3 coding DNA: TGTGCCAGCAGTGAGGGGGTCACAGGGGCGGATGAGCAGTACTTC.

The J gene is TRBJ2-7, the V gene TRBV5-6, with 8 bases matching TRBD2. J gave up 0 bases and V 0 bases, and 5 bases lay outside the gene matches. The CDR3 runs to 16 residues. The germline gives CDR1 SGHDT, CDR2 YYEEEE. The CDR3 coding sequence is TGTGCCAGCAGCTTGGGGAGAGCGGGGGTCTCCTACGAGCAGTACTTC. It specifies CASSLGRAGVSYEQYF.

This chain uses TRBV6-5 with TRBJ1-6; 7 nucleotides line up with TRBD1. Germline V CDR1 and CDR2: MNHEY, SVGAGI. This CDR3 comprises 16 residues. V shed 3 bases and J 6 bases; nucleotides not matched to a gene: 8. CDR3 in amino acids: CASSYEGGRRNSPLHF. As DNA, the CDR3 is TGTGCCAGCAGTTATGAAGGGGGCCGGCGTAATTCACCCCTCCACTTT.

V usage is TRBV15 and J usage is TRBJ1-4; no clear D gene. This CDR3 comprises 15 residues. Per the germline V gene, CDR1 is LNHNV and CDR2 is YYDKDF (reference sequence). V dropped 0 bases and J dropped 10 bases, with 15 bases sitting between them. CDR3 sequence reads: CATSRDLGMWGKLFF. The CDR3, as DNA: TGTGCCACCAGCAGAGATCTCGGGATGTGGGGAAAACTGTTTTTT.

The rearrangement uses TRBV19 and TRBJ1-4; TRBD1 matches at 12 bases. CDR3 length: 15 residues. Germline-derived CDR1 and CDR2 are LNHDA and SQIVND (reference sequence). J gave up 6 bases and V 6 bases, and 5 bases lay outside the gene matches. The CDR3 DNA follows: TGTGCCAGTAGCGACCGGGACAGGGGGCATGAAAAACTGTTTTTT. Residues: CASSDRDRGHEKLFF. The whole variable domain, filled in from reference TRBV19 and TRBJ1-4, reads DGGITQSPKYLFRKEGQNVTLSCEQNLNHDAMYWYRQDPGQGLRLIYYSQIVNDFQKGDIAEGYSVSREKKESFPLTVTSAQKNPTAFYLCASSDRDRGHEKLFFGSGTQLSVL.

A single count supports this clone. The chain uses TRBV2 and TRBJ2-3; 8 bases are a match to TRBD2. Germline CDR1 is SNHLY and CDR2 is FYNNEI. The CDR3 contains 16 residues. With 6 bases clipped from V and 5 bases from J, the junction kept 13 bases outside the gene matches. CDR3 DNA sequence: TGTGCCAGCAGGGGGGGGGTAGCGGGGATGGAAGATACGCAGTATTTT. Translation gives CASRGGVAGMEDTQYF.

This clone was seen a few times. The J gene is TRBJ1-1, the V gene TRBV5-1, with D possibly matching TRBD1 (5 bases). V lost 0 bases, J lost 4 bases, and 13 bases lay in between. Germline loops: CDR1 SGHRS, CDR2 YFSETQ. This CDR3 is 15 amino acids long. CDR3 nucleotide sequence: TGCGCCAGCAGCTTGGGGGGCAGGGAGGTCACTGAAGCTTTCTTT. Protein sequence: CASSLGGREVTEAFF. Drawing the rest from reference TRBV5-1 and TRBJ1-1, the complete variable domain is KAGVTQTPRYLIKTRGQQVTLSCSPISGHRSVSWYQQTPGQGLQFLFEYFSETQRNKGNFPGRFSGRQFSNSRSEMNVSTLELGDSALYLCASSLGGREVTEAFFGQGTRLTVV.

This rearrangement joins TRBV4-1 to TRBJ2-3, with TRBD2 matching 9 bases. Germline V gene sequence: CDR1 MGHRA, CDR2 YSYEKL. This CDR3 comprises 16 residues. The J segment lost 3 bases and the V segment lost 3 bases, leaving 7 bases of the junction unmatched. CDR3 nucleotide sequence: TGCGCCAGCAGCCACGCGGGGGGGCGGGCTACAGATACGCAGTATTTT. It codes for CASSHAGGRATDTQYF.

The CDR3 sequence is CASSESRSGVGEKLFF. As DNA, the CDR3 is TGCGCCAGCAGTGAGTCTCGGAGCGGGGTCGGTGAAAAACTGTTTTTT. This chain links TRBV10-1 with TRBJ1-4; D unclear. CDR3 length: 16 residues. Germline loops: CDR1 WNHNN, CDR2 SYGVQD (reference sequence). Trimming took 0 bases from V and 7 from J, leaving 15 bases between them.

Concerning this clone: Germline and junction disagree at one end, which may indicate a read error. Distinct nucleotide sequences in the sample also encode this CDR3. The chain employs TRBV5-8 and TRBJ2-2; D remains ambiguous. The CDR3 covers 14 residues. Germline lookup yields CDR1 SGHTS and CDR2 YDEGEE. The CDR3 region has the DNA TGCGCCAGCAACGAGGCGTTGAACACCGGGGAGCTGTTTTTT. Its translation: CASNEALNTGELFF.

The rearrangement uses TRBV5-1 and TRBJ1-5, with TRBD1 identical over 10 bases. With V trimmed by 4 bases and J by 4 bases, 17 bases remained unmatched. Per the germline V gene, CDR1 is SGHRS and CDR2 is YFSETQ. The CDR3 extends over 19 amino acids. The CDR3 DNA is TGCGCCAGCAGCGAACAACCGACAGGGGGCCTGGAGTCAAATCAGCCCCAGCATTTT. It translates to CASSEQPTGGLESNQPQHF.

The chain has TRBV29-1 and TRBJ2-5, with D unclear. Germline V gives CDR1 SQVTM, CDR2 ANQGSEA. Trimming left V 0 bases short and J 5 bases short, with 16 bases between. The CDR3 spans 15 residues. The DNA for the CDR3 is TGCAGCGTTGAAGATCTCGGCAGGATTAGGGAGACCCAGTACTTC. It translates to CSVEDLGRIRETQYF.

DNA for the CDR3: TGCGCCAGCAGCCCACTGGACAGTTACAATCAGCCCCAGCATTTT. Protein sequence: CASSPLDSYNQPQHF. The chain employs TRBV5-1 and TRBJ1-5; the D gene is possibly TRBD1 (6 bases). CDR3 length: 15 amino acids. The germline CDR1 and CDR2 sequences are SGHRS and YFSETQ. V was shortened by 4 bases and J by 3 bases, with 14 bases between the two germline ends.

The chain has TRBV10-3 and TRBJ2-1; 9 bases align to TRBD2. The CDR3 spans 15 residues. Germline CDR1 reads ENHRY; CDR2 reads SYGVKD. Unmatched junction bases numbered 7, after V lost 10 bases and J lost 0 bases. Here the CDR3 reads CATGRGGSSYNEQFF. CDR3 DNA: TGTGCCACCGGGCGGGGGGGAAGCTCCTACAATGAGCAGTTCTTC.